This entry lists 14 T cell receptor beta chains sequenced from one sample in a study of Tregs in tolerant kidney transplant recipients. Profiled with immunoSEQ multiplex PCR; TCRdb holds only in-frame clones, not every one. The sample includes about 31,000 clones, 82% of them seen just once. These receptors are not linked to any known antigen. Sequenced input: Tregs from blood cultured with allogeneic cells. The receptors derive from a human donor in good health.

This clone was recorded once. This chain uses TRBV4-2 with TRBJ1-2; 8 positions match TRBD1. From germline, CDR1 is LGHNA and CDR2 YNFKEQ. V trimming: 1 base; J trimming: 3 bases; junction bases outside the gene matches: 1. This CDR3 is built from 14 residues. CDR3 region: CASSQVDRDYGYTF. CDR3 in DNA: TGTGCCAGCAGCCAAGTGGACAGGGACTATGGCTACACCTTC.

This clone was found once. The rearrangement uses TRBV4-2 and TRBJ1-2, with D tentatively TRBD1 (5 bases). With 3 bases removed from V and 4 bases from J, the gap between germline ends came to 12 bases. Looked up from germline, CDR1 is LGHNA and CDR2 is YNFKEQ. The CDR3 covers 14 residues. CDR3 in amino acids: CASSQARVAYGYTF. CDR3 in DNA: TGTGCCAGCAGCCAGGCCAGGGTAGCCTATGGCTACACCTTC.

This chain's CDR3 is CASTLVGLGGDTQYF. The CDR3, as DNA: TGTGCCAGCACCCTTGTGGGACTAGGTGGAGATACGCAGTATTTT. This rearrangement joins TRBV2 to TRBJ2-3; 8 bases match TRBD2. Trimming removed 7 bases from V and 5 bases from J; junction bases left unmatched: 11. This CDR3 is 15 amino acids long. The germline V gene encodes CDR1 SNHLY and CDR2 FYNNEI.

This clone was seen only a few times. The rearrangement uses TRBV7-2 and TRBJ2-7, with D possibly TRBD2 on 5 matching bases. The CDR3 length is 14 residues. Germline values: CDR1 SGHTA, CDR2 FQGNSA. The V and J ends lost 2 bases and 1 base respectively, with 9 bases between them. The CDR3 sequence: CASSLMGRSYEQYF. DNA of the CDR3: TGTGCCAGCAGCTTAATGGGGAGATCCTACGAGCAGTACTTC.

The chain joins TRBV9 to TRBJ2-1; weak D call: TRBD2 (6 bases). V gave up 10 bases and J gave up 5 bases, with 13 bases separating them. The CDR3 loop spans 12 amino acids. Germline CDR1 reads SGDLS; CDR2 reads YYNGEE. The CDR3 region is CAGLSVNNEQFF. CDR3 bases: TGTGCCGGACTATCAGTTAACAATGAGCAGTTCTTC.

The chain combines TRBV7-9 with TRBJ1-1; TRBD1 might be the D (5 bases). Trimming removed 5 bases at V and 1 base at J, with 8 bases between. CDR1 SEHNR and CDR2 FQNEAQ come from the germline V gene (reference sequence). There are 13 residues in the CDR3. CDR3 coding DNA: TGTGCCAGCAGCGCCCAGGGGAACACTGAAGCTTTCTTT. This translates into CASSAQGNTEAFF.

This sequence joins TRBV6-1 and TRBJ2-3; 8 bases agree with TRBD2. This CDR3 is 14 amino acids long. Per the germline V gene, CDR1 is MNHNS and CDR2 is SASEGT. V was clipped by 6 bases and J by 4 bases; unmatched bases: 6. The CDR3 is CASSVTTSADTQYF. The CDR3 DNA follows: TGTGCCAGCAGCGTCACGACTAGCGCAGATACGCAGTATTTT.

This rearrangement joins TRBV7-6 to TRBJ2-1; no reliable D call. The CDR3 loop spans 12 amino acids. Germline V gene data show CDR1 as SGHVS and CDR2 as FNYEAQ. The V end lost 5 bases, the J end lost 11 bases, and 13 bases lay between the germline ends. CDR3 nucleotides: TGTGCCAGCAGCCTGGACCCCAGCAAGCAGTTCTTC. Translation: CASSLDPSKQFF. Looking up the rest from reference TRBV7-6 and TRBJ2-1 gives the full variable domain: GAGVSQSPRYKVTKRGQDVALRCDPISGHVSLYWYRQALGQGPEFLTYFNYEAQQDKSGLPNDRFSAERPEGSISTLTIQRTEQRDSAMYRCASSLDPSKQFFGPGTRLTVL.

The chain carries TRBV5-6 and TRBJ2-3; the D is unclear. Looked up from germline, CDR1 is SGHDT and CDR2 is YYEEEE. Trimming shortened V by 3 bases and J by 6 bases, and 14 bases separated the two germline ends. This CDR3 has 14 amino acids. DNA of the CDR3: TGTGCCAGCAGCTCCTTAGGCCTGGGGGATACGCAGTATTTT. This sequence encodes CASSSLGLGDTQYF.

CDR3 protein: CASSLLSIGTDTQYF. The CDR3 region has the DNA TGTGCCAGCTCACTGCTATCAATTGGCACAGATACGCAGTATTTT. The rearrangement joins TRBV18 to TRBJ2-3; D gene unclear. Germline V gives CDR1 KGHSH, CDR2 LQKENI. The CDR3 runs to 15 residues. V was pared by 4 bases and J by 1 base, with 12 bases between. The complete variable domain, with remaining parts taken from reference TRBV18 and TRBJ2-3, reads NAGVMQNPRHLVRRRGQEARLRCSPMKGHSHVYWYRQLPEEGLKFMVYLQKENIIDESGMPKERFSAEFPKEGPSILRIQQVVRGDSAAYFCASSLLSIGTDTQYFGPGTRLTVL.

This clone has just one count. The chain links TRBV10-1 to TRBJ2-5, with TRBD2 matching 11 bases. The V gene end was trimmed by 7 bases and the J gene end by 5 bases; junction bases not matched to a gene: 9. Germline CDR1 and CDR2: WNHNN and SYGVQD (reference sequence). The CDR3 totals 15 residues. The CDR3 DNA is TGCGCCAGCACAGACGCCCCTAGCGGGGGGGAGACCCAGTACTTC. Protein: CASTDAPSGGETQYF.

This chain connects TRBV21-1 to TRBJ2-5; TRBD1 reflects the table's D call only, with no check against the DNA. TRBV21-1 is assigned pseudogene status. This CDR3 spans 13 amino acids. CDR3 nucleotide sequence: TGTGCCAGCATACAGGGAGAGCAAGAGACCCAGTACTTC. Protein product: CASIQGEQETQYF.

The V call is TRBV2, the J call TRBJ2-5; 9 positions agree with TRBD1. V shed 6 bases, J shed 4 bases, and the junction held 0 bases outside the gene matches. The CDR3 has 12 residues. The germline gives CDR1 SNHLY, CDR2 FYNNEI. The CDR3 nucleotides read TGTGCCAGCAGACAGGGGGCAGAGACCCAGTACTTC. It translates to CASRQGAETQYF.

This clone occurred a few times. The chain uses TRBV2 and TRBJ1-2, with D uncertain. V was cut by 3 bases and J by 4 bases, with 6 bases left in between. The CDR3 totals 12 residues. In germline, CDR1 is SNHLY, CDR2 FYNNEI. The CDR3 nucleotides read TGTGCCAGCAGTGATTCTTTCTATGGCTACACCTTC. This encodes CASSDSFYGYTF.